This note documents a single TCR beta chain sequence. Antigen: not known. This entry belongs to a study of multiple sclerosis patients with progressive multifocal leukoencephalopathy. The table came from immunoSEQ multiplex PCR; TCRdb's copy has only in-frame clones and leaves some out. Of tens of thousands of clones in the sample, roughly 89% are singletons; the top ten hold about 1.6%. General study findings and limits: TRBV and TRBJ usage showed no common pattern when PML developed. In most PML patients, TRB repertoires appeared less diverse by entropy. The findings' link to JC virus versus immunocompromise remained uncertain.

V lost 4 bases and J 3 bases, leaving 13 bases between the germline ends. From germline, CDR1 is SGHDT and CDR2 YYEEEE. The CDR3 runs to 14 residues. The sample's time point: around six months of natalizumab therapy. At 6 months of natalizumab came T1, and at 12 months came T2. The TCR sequence derives from a human donor with multiple sclerosis. V gene TRBV5-6 combines with J gene TRBJ1-2, with D possibly TRBD1 on 5 matching bases. The sample consisted of PBMCs, taken from a patient treated with natalizumab. The CDR3 DNA follows: TGTGCCAGCAGCGGCCCGGTCAGGGACTATGGCTACACCTTC. It specifies CASSGPVRDYGYTF.